This entry is about one T cell receptor (beta chain). Only in-frame clones appear in the TCRdb table, and some are missing; sequencing was by immunoSEQ multiplex PCR. Altogether tens of thousands of clones are present, nearly 90% being singletons, with the ten largest covering approximately 0.32%. Per germline, CDR1 SGHTA and CDR2 FQGTGA. The CDR3 is 17 amino acids. V shed 5 bases and J 5 bases; nucleotides not matched to a gene: 13. The record originates from a study of OX40 agonist ivuxolimab in advanced cancers. This clonotype originated in an adult with an advanced solid tumor such as melanoma, head and neck, liver or kidney cancer. The material was CD4+ or CD8+ T cells sorted from blood, obtained in a trial of the OX40 agonist ivuxolimab. The chain links TRBV7-3 to TRBJ2-1; 9 bases match TRBD2. The CDR3 here is CASSLLFAGGPDNEQFF. The CDR3 DNA reads TGTGCCAGCAGCCTGCTCTTCGCGGGGGGGCCGGACAATGAGCAGTTCTTC.